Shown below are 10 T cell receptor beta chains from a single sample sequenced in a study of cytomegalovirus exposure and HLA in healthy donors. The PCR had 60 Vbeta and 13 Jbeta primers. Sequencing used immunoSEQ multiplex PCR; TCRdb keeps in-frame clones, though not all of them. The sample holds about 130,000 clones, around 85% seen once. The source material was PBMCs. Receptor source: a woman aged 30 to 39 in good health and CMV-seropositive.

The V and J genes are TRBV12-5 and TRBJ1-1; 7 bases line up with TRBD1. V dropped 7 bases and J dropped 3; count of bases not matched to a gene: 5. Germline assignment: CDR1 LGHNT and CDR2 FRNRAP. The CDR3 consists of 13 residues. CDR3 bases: TGTGCTAGTGCGGGACAGTCCTACACTGAAGCTTTCTTT. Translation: CASAGQSYTEAFF.

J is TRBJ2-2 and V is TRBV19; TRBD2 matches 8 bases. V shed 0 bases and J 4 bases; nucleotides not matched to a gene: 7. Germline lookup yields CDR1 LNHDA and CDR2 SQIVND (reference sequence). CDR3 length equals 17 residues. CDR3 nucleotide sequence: TGTGCCAGTAGTATAGATCTAAGCGGGGGACCCACCGGGGAGCTGTTTTTT. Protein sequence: CASSIDLSGGPTGELFF. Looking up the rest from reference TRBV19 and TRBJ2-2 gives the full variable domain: DGGITQSPKYLFRKEGQNVTLSCEQNLNHDAMYWYRQDPGQGLRLIYYSQIVNDFQKGDIAEGYSVSREKKESFPLTVTSAQKNPTAFYLCASSIDLSGGPTGELFFGEGSRLTVL.

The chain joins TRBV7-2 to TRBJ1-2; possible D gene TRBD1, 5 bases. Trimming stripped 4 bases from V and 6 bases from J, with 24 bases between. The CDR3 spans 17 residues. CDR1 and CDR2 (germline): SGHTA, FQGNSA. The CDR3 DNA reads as TGTGCCAGCAGCTCCCAGGGTAGGGGTCCGGGTTCAGATGGCTACACCTTC. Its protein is CASSSQGRGPGSDGYTF.

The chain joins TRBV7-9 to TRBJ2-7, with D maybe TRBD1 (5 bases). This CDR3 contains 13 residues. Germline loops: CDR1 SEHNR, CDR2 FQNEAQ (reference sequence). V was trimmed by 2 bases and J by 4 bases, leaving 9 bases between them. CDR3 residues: CASSLQGNYEQYF. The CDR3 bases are TGTGCCAGCAGCTTACAGGGTAATTACGAGCAGTACTTC.

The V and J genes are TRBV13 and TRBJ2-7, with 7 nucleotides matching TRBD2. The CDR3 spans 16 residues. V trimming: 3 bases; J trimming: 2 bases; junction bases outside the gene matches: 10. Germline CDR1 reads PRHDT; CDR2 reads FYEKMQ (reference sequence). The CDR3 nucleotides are TGTGCCAGCAGCTTGCTCCGGGGCGGGAGACCCTACGAGCAGTACTTC. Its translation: CASSLLRGGRPYEQYF.

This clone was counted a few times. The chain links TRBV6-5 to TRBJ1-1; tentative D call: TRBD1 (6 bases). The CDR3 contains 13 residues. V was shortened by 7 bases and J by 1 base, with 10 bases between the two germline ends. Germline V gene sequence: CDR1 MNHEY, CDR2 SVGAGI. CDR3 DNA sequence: TGTGCCAGCACCAGGACAGCGAACACTGAAGCTTTCTTT. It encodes CASTRTANTEAFF.

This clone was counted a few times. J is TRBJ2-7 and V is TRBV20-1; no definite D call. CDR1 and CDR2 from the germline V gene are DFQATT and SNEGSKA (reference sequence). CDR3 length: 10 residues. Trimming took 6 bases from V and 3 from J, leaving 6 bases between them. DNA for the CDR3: TGCAGTGCCCCTATCTACGAGCAGTACTTC. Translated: CSAPIYEQYF.

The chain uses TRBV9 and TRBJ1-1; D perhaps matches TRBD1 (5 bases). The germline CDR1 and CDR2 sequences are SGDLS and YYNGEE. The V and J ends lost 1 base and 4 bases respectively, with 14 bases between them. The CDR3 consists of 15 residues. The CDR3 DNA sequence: TGTGCCAGCAGCGTATTAGGGGAGGGGAGCACTGAAGCTTTCTTT. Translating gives CASSVLGEGSTEAFF.

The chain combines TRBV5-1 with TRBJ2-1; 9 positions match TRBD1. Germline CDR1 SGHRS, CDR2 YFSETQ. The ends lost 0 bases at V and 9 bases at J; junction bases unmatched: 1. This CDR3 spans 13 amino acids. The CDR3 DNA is TGCGCCAGCAGCTTGGGACAGGGGGTTGAGCAGTTCTTC. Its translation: CASSLGQGVEQFF.

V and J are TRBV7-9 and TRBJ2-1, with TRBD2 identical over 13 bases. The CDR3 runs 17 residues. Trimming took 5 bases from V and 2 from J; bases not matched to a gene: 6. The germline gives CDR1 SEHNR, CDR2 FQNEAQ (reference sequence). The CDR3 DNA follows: TGTGCCAGCAGCCGACTAGCGGGGGGCGCAACCTACAATGAGCAGTTCTTC. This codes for CASSRLAGGATYNEQFF. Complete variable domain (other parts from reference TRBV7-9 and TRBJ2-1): DTGVSQNPRHKITKRGQNVTFRCDPISEHNRLYWYRQTLGQGPEFLTYFQNEAQLEKSRLLSDRFSAERPKGSFSTLEIQRTEQGDSAMYLCASSRLAGGATYNEQFFGPGTRLTVL.